Here is one T cell receptor (beta chain) with its context. Its antigen is still unknown. Germline CDR1 LNHNV, CDR2 YYDKDF (reference sequence). The CDR3 has 15 residues. The ends were cut back, 1 base at V and 8 bases at J, with 17 bases in the middle. Next came a second PCR, run for about 6 to 11 cycles, which used a sample-barcoded 5' primer along with a J-beta primer mix. Each cDNA molecule, via a template-switch adaptor with 12 random nucleotides, was tagged. Each single sample gave us at least 3 million CDR3-containing paired-end reads. TCRdb fed the 5' RACE reads into MiXCR, producing one record per CDR3 protein. The repertoire has roughly 1.6 million distinct CDR3 sequences, roughly 32% of them found once; the top ten carry over 9%. The data stem from a study of blood T cells in healthy people across ages. Study-wide points: Both higher diversity and more naive CD4+ cells marked long-lived donors when set against aged donors. One million T cells yielded diversity estimates that were considered underestimates.

The rearrangement joins TRBV15 to TRBJ1-2, with D possibly being TRBD1 (5 bases). Specimen: blood. The TCR sequence derives from a woman aged 25 to 39 in good health. The CDR3 loop is CATSRGPQGGEGYTF. CDR3 nucleotide sequence: TGTGCCACCAGCAGAGGACCGCAGGGAGGGGAGGGCTACACCTTC.